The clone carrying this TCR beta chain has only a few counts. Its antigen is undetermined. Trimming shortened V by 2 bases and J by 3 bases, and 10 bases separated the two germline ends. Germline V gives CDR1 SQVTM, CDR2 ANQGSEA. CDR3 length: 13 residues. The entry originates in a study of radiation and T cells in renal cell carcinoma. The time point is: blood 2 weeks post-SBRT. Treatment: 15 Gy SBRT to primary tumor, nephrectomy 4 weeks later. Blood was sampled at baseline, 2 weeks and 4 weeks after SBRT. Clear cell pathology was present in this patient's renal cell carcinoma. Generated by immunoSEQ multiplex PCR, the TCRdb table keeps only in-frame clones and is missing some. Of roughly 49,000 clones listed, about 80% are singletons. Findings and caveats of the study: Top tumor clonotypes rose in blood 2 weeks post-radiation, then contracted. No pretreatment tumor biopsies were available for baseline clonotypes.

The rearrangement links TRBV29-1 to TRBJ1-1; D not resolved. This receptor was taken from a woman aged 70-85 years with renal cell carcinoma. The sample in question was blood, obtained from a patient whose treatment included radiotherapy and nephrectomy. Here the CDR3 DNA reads TGCAGCGTTGAAAGGGTGTTGGACACTGAAGCTTTCTTT. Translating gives CSVERVLDTEAFF.